The 2 T cell receptor beta chains in this list originate from one sample, sequenced in a study of shared clonotypes between healthy human individuals. Naive CD8 cells lacked CD45RO and underwent positive selection for CCR7, leaving out terminally differentiated effector memory CD45RA+ cells. Clones were sequenced by immunoSEQ multiplex PCR, and TCRdb holds only the in-frame ones, with some missing. The data show nearly 2 million clones, about 94% seen once. Sequencing was done on a sample of naive CD8+ T cells sorted from blood. These receptors originate from a man aged 18 to 30 in good health.

V gene TRBV28 combines with J gene TRBJ2-5, with TRBD2 identical over 11 bases. After removal of 5 bases from V and 2 bases from J, the junction contained 7 bases not matched to a gene. This CDR3 is built from 16 residues. Germline CDR1 reads MDHEN; CDR2 reads SYDVKM. CDR3 protein: CASSQQGLAEQETQYF. Here the CDR3 DNA reads TGTGCCAGCAGTCAGCAGGGACTAGCGGAACAAGAGACCCAGTACTTC.

The chain joins TRBV19 to TRBJ1-2; TRBD1 aligns across 9 bases. The junction had 9 bases not matched to a gene; V was cut back by 3 bases and J by 7 bases. The CDR3 sequence is 15 residues long. The germline gives CDR1 LNHDA, CDR2 SQIVND (reference sequence). CDR3: CASSIPWDRVSGYTF. The CDR3 DNA follows: TGTGCCAGTAGTATCCCCTGGGACAGGGTCTCTGGCTACACCTTC.